This T cell receptor (beta chain) originates from a study of CD8+ T cells in alopecia areata. Extracted from the samples, RNA was reverse transcribed into cDNA to serve as the sequencing template. Profiled with immunoSEQ multiplex PCR; TCRdb holds only in-frame clones, not every one. The table has roughly 110,000 clones, 45% to 65% seen once. Treatment specified: oral pan-JAK inhibitor, 5-10 mg twice daily. This clone was seen a few times. The clonotype originates from a human donor with alopecia areata. The sample was CD4+ T cells sorted from blood, taken at week 24, from a patient treated with tofacitinib.

The CDR3 reads CASSPEAGEGSPLHF. CDR3 sequence (DNA): TGCGCCAGCAGCCCCGAGGCAGGGGAAGGTTCACCCCTCCACTTT. This chain connects TRBV5-1 to TRBJ1-6, with D maybe TRBD1 (6 bases). The CDR3 is made up of 15 amino acids. From germline, CDR1 is SGHRS and CDR2 YFSETQ. With 4 bases removed from V and 9 bases from J, the gap between germline ends came to 17 bases.